The 32 T cell receptor beta chains below were found in one sample sequenced in a study of blood T cell repertoires in COVID-19. The assay was immunoSEQ multiplex PCR, and TCRdb's table has in-frame clones only and misses some. There are roughly 30,000 clones in the sample; 89% occur only once, and 2.7% lies in the top ten. Sequenced material: peripheral blood. The receptor source for this set is a human donor in a cohort sampled during active COVID-19.

This chain joins TRBV5-1 and TRBJ1-1, with D possibly being TRBD1 (5 bases). V lost 0 bases and J lost 11, with 20 bases in between. The germline CDR1 and CDR2 sequences are SGHRS and YFSETQ. The CDR3 contains 15 residues. The CDR3 nucleotides read TGCGCCAGCAGCTTGGATCAGACAGCTCCCCTACGGGCTTTCTTT. Translated, it gives CASSLDQTAPLRAFF.

About this clone: The junction and the germline gene differ at one end; a read error may be behind it. The rearrangement links TRBV7-7 to TRBJ2-1; 9 bases are a match to TRBD2. The CDR3 runs to 15 residues. CDR1 and CDR2 (germline): SSHAT, FNYEAQ (reference sequence). The CDR3 loop is CASSVGTSSDNEQFF. CDR3 sequence (DNA): TGTGCTAGCAGCGTCGGGACTAGCTCAGACAATGAGCAGTTCTTC.

The genes are TRBV5-1 and TRBJ1-1; D remains ambiguous. Germline values: CDR1 SGHRS, CDR2 YFSETQ. V was cut by 0 bases and J by 4 bases, with 13 bases left in between. The CDR3 consists of 15 residues. The CDR3 DNA reads TGCGCCAGCAGCTTGGGGGTGCAGGCGGGCACTGAAGCTTTCTTT. This gives the protein CASSLGVQAGTEAFF.

V usage is TRBV5-6 and J usage is TRBJ1-5; 7 nucleotides align to TRBD1. V was clipped by 4 bases and J by 1 base; unmatched bases: 2. Germline CDR1 is SGHDT and CDR2 is YYEEEE. This CDR3 is built from 14 residues. CDR3 DNA: TGTGCCAGCAGCGTACAGGGGAGCAATCAGCCCCAGCATTTT. Its protein product is CASSVQGSNQPQHF.

The chain uses TRBV11-2 and TRBJ1-5; weak D call: TRBD1 (5 bases). The germline V gene has CDR1 SGHAT and CDR2 FQNNGV. V lost 4 bases and J lost 4, with 11 bases in between. This CDR3 region has 14 residues. The CDR3: CASSSVGGNQPQHF. CDR3 bases: TGTGCCAGCAGCTCCGTCGGGGGGAATCAGCCCCAGCATTTT.

This chain joins TRBV2 and TRBJ1-1; D remains unclear. Trimming pared 4 bases from V and 5 bases from J, leaving 8 bases between. Germline V CDR1 and CDR2: SNHLY, FYNNEI. This CDR3 comprises 12 residues. The CDR3 DNA follows: TGTGCCAGCAGTGCGTCTGTGACTGAAGCTTTCTTT. Its protein product is CASSASVTEAFF. The variable domain in full, completed from reference TRBV2 and TRBJ1-1, reads EPEVTQTPSHQVTQMGQEVILRCVPISNHLYFYWYRQILGQKVEFLVSFYNNEISEKSEIFDDQFSVERPDGSNFTLKIRSTKLEDSAMYFCASSASVTEAFFGQGTRLTVV.

V and J are TRBV4-1 and TRBJ1-2; tentatively, D is TRBD1 (5 bases). The CDR3 is 14 residues long. CDR1 is MGHRA, CDR2 YSYEKL, per germline. Trimming pared 1 base from V and 8 bases from J, leaving 14 bases between. This CDR3 is CASSQVSGTWGYTF. In DNA form, the CDR3 reads TGCGCCAGCAGCCAAGTGTCAGGGACTTGGGGCTACACCTTC.

The chain links TRBV9 to TRBJ2-6; TRBD1 matches at 8 bases. Germline values: CDR1 SGDLS, CDR2 YYNGEE. With V trimmed by 0 bases and J by 0 bases, 5 bases remained unmatched. The CDR3 is 18 amino acids. CDR3 loop: CASSVVGQVSSGANVLTF. Written as DNA, the CDR3 is TGTGCCAGCAGCGTAGTGGGACAGGTTAGCTCTGGGGCCAACGTCCTGACTTTC.

The chain carries TRBV18 and TRBJ1-1; unclear D gene. The CDR3 covers 12 residues. Germline assignment: CDR1 KGHSH and CDR2 LQKENI. Trimming stripped 2 bases from V and 6 bases from J, with 7 bases between. The CDR3 nucleotides read TGTGCCAGCTCACCAGGGGAGGCTGAAGCTTTCTTT. This gives the protein CASSPGEAEAFF.

The chain carries TRBV5-6 and TRBJ2-1, with D maybe TRBD2 (5 bases). The CDR3 length is 12 residues. Per the germline V gene, CDR1 is SGHDT and CDR2 is YYEEEE. V was pared by 5 bases and J by 9 bases, with 12 bases between. For the CDR3, the DNA is TGTGCCAGCAGTGAAAGCGGCGTTGAGCAGTTCTTC. It yields the protein CASSESGVEQFF.

CDR3 nucleotide sequence: TGCGCCAGCAGCTCCACAGGGGGCGCGTTTTTTAGCTATGGCTACACCTTC. This sequence encodes CASSSTGGAFFSYGYTF. This chain uses TRBV5-1 with TRBJ1-2; 9 bases align to TRBD1. V gave up 3 bases and J gave up 4 bases; unmatched junction bases: 13. The CDR3 is 17 amino acids. Germline V CDR1 and CDR2: SGHRS, YFSETQ.

The rearrangement links TRBV24-1 to TRBJ2-5; TRBD1 matches at 9 bases. The CDR3 length is 14 residues. Germline V gene data show CDR1 as KGHDR and CDR2 as SFDVKD. Trimming cost V 4 bases and J 4 bases; bases outside gene matches: 3. DNA for the CDR3: TGTGCCACCAGTGACTCGGGACAGGGAGAGACCCAGTACTTC. Protein sequence: CATSDSGQGETQYF.

The chain recombines TRBV27 with TRBJ1-4; D call uncertain. Germline V lookup: CDR1 MNHEY, CDR2 SMNVEV (reference sequence). V lost 4 bases and J lost 5, with 14 bases in between. The CDR3 is 15 residues long. For the CDR3, the DNA is TGTGCCAGCAGTTCCCTCGGTCCTCCGAATGAAAAACTGTTTTTT. It is translated as CASSSLGPPNEKLFF.

The chain employs TRBV9 and TRBJ1-3; D might be TRBD1 (6 bases). In germline, CDR1 is SGDLS, CDR2 YYNGEE. Trimming shortened V by 5 bases and J by 4 bases, and 16 bases separated the two germline ends. CDR3 length: 15 residues. The CDR3 protein is CASRAEGGPGNTIYF. CDR3 in DNA: TGTGCCAGCAGGGCCGAGGGGGGGCCAGGAAACACCATATATTTT.

The rearrangement uses TRBV5-8 and TRBJ1-1; no definite D call. V was shortened by 7 bases and J by 1 base, with 8 bases between the two germline ends. The CDR3 totals 12 residues. Germline values: CDR1 SGHTS, CDR2 YDEGEE. The CDR3, as DNA: TGTGCCAGCTGTTTCTCGAACACTGAAGCTTTCTTT. It is translated as CASCFSNTEAFF.

This chain joins TRBV7-9 and TRBJ2-3, with 8 bases aligning to TRBD2. Losses at the gene ends were 2 bases for V and 2 bases for J; bases not matched to a gene: 9. From germline, CDR1 is SEHNR and CDR2 FQNEAQ (reference sequence). The CDR3 runs to 17 residues. CDR3 loop: CASSLYVSSGSTDTQYF. The CDR3 DNA is TGTGCCAGCAGCTTATATGTGTCTAGCGGGTCCACAGATACGCAGTATTTT.

This chain connects TRBV5-4 to TRBJ2-2, with 8 bases fitting TRBD1. CDR3 length: 16 residues. Germline CDR1 is SGHNT and CDR2 is YYREEE (reference sequence). The V and J ends lost 0 bases and 6 bases, in that order; junction bases with no gene match: 7. CDR3 protein: CASSLGRTGISGELFF. The CDR3 DNA follows: TGTGCCAGCAGCTTGGGACGGACAGGGATCTCCGGGGAGCTGTTTTTT.

This chain links TRBV19 with TRBJ1-1, with a weak D call TRBD1 (5 bases). Looked up from germline, CDR1 is LNHDA and CDR2 is SQIVND (reference sequence). Trimming pared 9 bases from V and 4 bases from J, leaving 12 bases between. This CDR3 region has 12 residues. The CDR3 spells CASRAELTEAFF. The CDR3 nucleotides are TGTGCCAGCAGGGCGGAACTCACTGAAGCTTTCTTT.

The table lists this clone with a count of one. The CDR3 loop is CASSTLRRVEAFF. The DNA of the CDR3 is TGTGCCAGCAGTACACTTCGGAGGGTTGAAGCTTTCTTT. J is TRBJ1-1 and V is TRBV12-3 or TRBV12-4; D is unclear. This CDR3 spans 13 amino acids. Trimming stripped 5 bases from V and 7 bases from J, with 14 bases between.

This chain uses TRBV15 with TRBJ2-1; 7 bases are a match to TRBD2. The CDR3 loop spans 15 amino acids. Germline-derived CDR1 and CDR2 are LNHNV and YYDKDF (reference sequence). V shed 5 bases, J shed 8 bases, and the junction held 12 bases outside the gene matches. For the CDR3, the DNA is TGTGCCACCAGCTCCCAAGCGGGGTCTCCTCATGAGCAGTTCTTC. Protein: CATSSQAGSPHEQFF.

V and J are TRBV7-6 and TRBJ1-1, with D possibly TRBD1 on 5 matching bases. Germline loops: CDR1 SGHVS, CDR2 FNYEAQ. The CDR3 has 17 residues. V gave up 7 bases and J gave up 1 base, with 22 bases separating them. The CDR3 coding sequence is TGTGCCAGCACCACTTGGGGAGGGGTGGATAAGAACACTGAAGCTTTCTTT. Protein product: CASTTWGGVDKNTEAFF. The full variable domain, in which reference TRBV7-6 and TRBJ1-1 provide the parts outside the CDR3, is GAGVSQSPRYKVTKRGQDVALRCDPISGHVSLYWYRQALGQGPEFLTYFNYEAQQDKSGLPNDRFSAERPEGSISTLTIQRTEQRDSAMYRCASTTWGGVDKNTEAFFGQGTRLTVV.

The chain couples TRBV5-8 to TRBJ1-5; TRBD1 matches at 8 bases. The CDR3 contains 17 residues. Germline loops: CDR1 SGHTS, CDR2 YDEGEE. V was pared by 2 bases and J by 4 bases, with 11 bases of the junction left unmatched. The CDR3 DNA is TGTGCCAGCAGCTTAGATTTTGGACAGGGCCTGAATCAGCCCCAGCATTTT. Translated: CASSLDFGQGLNQPQHF.

The V gene is TRBV29-1, the J gene TRBJ1-1; no definite D call. The CDR3 sequence is 12 residues long. V gave up 8 bases and J gave up 3 bases, with 13 bases separating them. Germline CDR1 and CDR2: SQVTM and ANQGSEA. The CDR3 region is CSHHDTYTEAFF. CDR3 nucleotides: TGCAGCCACCATGACACCTACACTGAAGCTTTCTTT.

The chain employs TRBV18 and TRBJ2-1, with D uncertain. The V gene lost 2 bases and the J gene lost 7 bases, with 12 bases spanning the gap. The germline gives CDR1 KGHSH, CDR2 LQKENI. The CDR3 consists of 14 residues. Here the CDR3 DNA reads TGTGCCAGCTCACCAAAAATTTACAGTAATGAGCAGTTCTTC. This sequence encodes CASSPKIYSNEQFF.

The gene calls are TRBV2 and TRBJ1-2; 7 nucleotides match TRBD1. Germline V gene data show CDR1 as SNHLY and CDR2 as FYNNEI. J gave up 7 bases and V 5 bases, and 7 bases lay outside the gene matches. The length of the CDR3 is 13 residues. The CDR3 DNA reads TGTGCCAGCAGTCCCGGACAGGTTTCTGGCTACACCTTC. This gives the protein CASSPGQVSGYTF.

This CDR3 is CASSEWRGGSRLTGELFF. In DNA, the CDR3 is TGCGCCAGCAGTGAGTGGAGAGGGGGTTCTCGACTTACCGGGGAGCTGTTTTTT. The chain joins TRBV10-1 to TRBJ2-2; weak D call: TRBD1 (6 bases). Trimming took off 1 base at V and 5 bases at J, with 20 bases between the two ends. Germline V lookup: CDR1 WNHNN, CDR2 SYGVQD (reference sequence). The CDR3 length is 18 residues.

V usage is TRBV7-3 and J usage is TRBJ2-5, with D uncertain. The CDR3 is 15 amino acids. CDR1 and CDR2 from the germline V gene are SGHTA and FQGTGA. The germline V and J ends were trimmed by 3 bases and 5 bases, with 16 bases remaining between them. The DNA of the CDR3 is TGTGCCAGCAGCTTCTCCATTACGCGCATGGAGACCCAGTACTTC. This sequence encodes CASSFSITRMETQYF.

The rearrangement uses TRBV9 and TRBJ2-7; 7 bases match TRBD1. This CDR3 has 14 residues. CDR1 SGDLS and CDR2 YYNGEE come from the germline V gene. V was clipped by 3 bases and J by 2 bases; unmatched bases: 5. The CDR3 protein is CASSGGTAAYEQYF. The DNA for the CDR3 is TGTGCCAGCAGCGGAGGGACAGCAGCCTACGAGCAGTACTTC.

This CDR3 reads CASSQDRGASGGYTF. CDR3 sequence (DNA): TGTGCCAGCAGCCAAGACAGGGGTGCTTCGGGGGGCTACACCTTC. The chain links TRBV4-2 to TRBJ1-2; D perhaps matches TRBD1 (6 bases). Trimming stripped 0 bases from V and 8 bases from J, with 16 bases between. The CDR3 runs to 15 residues. Germline values: CDR1 LGHNA, CDR2 YNFKEQ.

The V and J genes are TRBV6-2 or TRBV6-3 and TRBJ2-1; 7 nucleotides line up with TRBD1. The CDR3 runs to 16 residues. J was trimmed by 8 bases and V by 3 bases; bases with no gene match: 13. The germline V gene has CDR1 MNHEY and CDR2 SVGEGT. CDR3 in amino acids: CASSYRQGSIADEQFF. CDR3 bases: TGTGCCAGCAGTTATAGACAGGGATCCATTGCTGATGAGCAGTTCTTC.

V is TRBV6-2 or TRBV6-3 and J is TRBJ1-3, with TRBD1 matching over 8 bases. Germline CDR1 reads MNHEY; CDR2 reads SVGEGT. V was pared by 6 bases and J by 5 bases, with 6 bases of the junction left unmatched. CDR3 size: 14 residues. The CDR3 nucleotides are TGTGCCAGCAGCAAACAGGGGGGCCGAAACACCATATATTTT. This codes for CASSKQGGRNTIYF.

This clone was recorded only once. J is TRBJ1-1 and V is TRBV3-1 (or the pseudogene TRBV3-2); D gene ambiguous. The germline CDR1 and CDR2 sequences are LGHDT and YNNKEL (reference sequence). The CDR3 is 13 amino acids. With 1 base removed from V and 1 base from J, the gap between germline ends came to 4 bases. The chain's CDR3 is CASSQARNTEAFF. The CDR3 DNA is TGTGCCAGCAGCCAAGCGAGGAACACTGAAGCTTTCTTT.